Following are 2 T cell receptor beta chains from one sample sequenced in a study of CD8+ T cells in alopecia areata. The treatment here: oral pan-JAK inhibitor, 5-10 mg twice daily. Reverse transcription of extracted RNA yielded cDNA, which provided the sequencing template. Libraries were prepared by immunoSEQ multiplex PCR; TCRdb keeps only in-frame clonotypes and omits some of them. Found here are about 210,000 clones, roughly two fifths of them singletons; the top ten hold roughly 0.5%. The input for sequencing was CD4+ T cells sorted from blood, taken at roughly week 30, from a patient treated with tofacitinib. Every receptor here comes from a human donor with alopecia areata.

The table lists this clone with a few counts. The CDR3 nucleotides are TGTGCCAGCCGACAACAGAACACTGAAGCTTTCTTT. Its translation is CASRQQNTEAFF. This chain joins TRBV6-6 and TRBJ1-1; no firm D call. Trimming stripped 8 bases from V and 1 base from J, with 8 bases between. Germline V gives CDR1 MNHNY, CDR2 SVGAGI (reference sequence). This CDR3 region has 12 residues.

A note on this clone: Other DNA sequences in this sample translate to the same CDR3. The chain has TRBV18 and TRBJ2-7; 9 bases fit TRBD1. Unmatched junction bases numbered 4, after V lost 5 bases and J lost 5 bases. Germline CDR1 reads KGHSH; CDR2 reads LQKENI. The CDR3 is 13 amino acids. This CDR3 reads CASSTGTGNEQYF. In nucleotides, the CDR3 is TGTGCCAGCTCAACCGGGACAGGGAACGAGCAGTACTTC.